This T cell receptor beta chain was sequenced during a study of T cells in Graves' hyperthyroidism and ophthalmopathy. Study-wide points: The majority of expanded thyroid clonotypes above 0.001 also appeared in blood.

Clinical symptoms, serum thyroxine and TRAb, thyroid ultrasound and orbital computed tomography together formed the diagnostic basis. Concerning this clonotype: As yet, its antigen is unknown.

RNA transcripts gave rise to amplified TCR beta CDR3 regions. First-round RT-PCR targeting the TCR CDR3 was performed with the HTBI primer set. TCRdb processed the multiplex PCR reads anew with MiXCR; each CDR3 protein has one entry. Of about 610,000 distinct CDR3 sequences listed, just over 45% were seen once; the top ten hold around 7.7%. The CDR3 contains 15 residues. Trimming stripped 3 bases from V and 0 bases from J, with 12 bases between. Germline lookup yields CDR1 SGDLS and CDR2 YYNGEE. Sequencing was performed on peripheral blood or thyroid tissue (not recorded which). The source of this sequence is a woman between 18 and 29 years old with Graves' hyperthyroidism. J is TRBJ2-5 and V is TRBV9; D is unresolved. In nucleotides, the CDR3 is TGTGCCAGCAGCGCTTTCAACGCCGACCAAGAGACCCAGTACTTC. Protein: CASSAFNADQETQYF.